The clone carrying this T cell receptor (beta chain) was picked up many times. The data derive from a study of T-cell reconstitution after alpha-beta-depleted transplantation in children. TCRbeta library construction was performed incorporating unique molecular identifiers. TCRdb used MiXCR to reprocess the PCR reads, holding one entry per CDR3 protein. Of hundreds of thousands of distinct CDR3 sequences in the sample, approximately 17% were seen once. This CDR3 region has 15 residues. V lost 6 bases and J lost 8, with 20 bases in between. This clonotype originated in a human donor who donated a stem cell graft to a child with acute myeloid leukemia. This rearrangement joins TRBV12-3 or TRBV12-4 to TRBJ2-1, with a tentative D call TRBD2 (6 bases). The source material was PBMCs from the stem cell graft donor, sampled from the stem cell graft. The CDR3 loop reads CASRTGLGFMDEQFF. The CDR3 nucleotides are TGTGCCAGCAGGACGGGACTGGGGTTTATGGATGAGCAGTTCTTC.